This TCR beta chain was identified during a study of chronic HIV infection and antiretroviral therapy. TCRdb processed the 5' RACE reads anew with MiXCR; each CDR3 protein has one entry. The table records 40,000 to 60,000 distinct CDR3 sequences, about a fifth of them present only once. Losses at the gene ends were 7 bases for V and 8 bases for J; bases not matched to a gene: 10. Germline V gene data show CDR1 as LNHDA and CDR2 as SQIVND (reference sequence). The CDR3 spans 14 residues. The sequencing sample was made of peripheral blood. The sequence came from an adult who had HIV and had not received antiretroviral therapy, or was an uninfected healthy control (not recorded which). V gene TRBV19 combines with J gene TRBJ2-1, with 8 bases fitting TRBD2. CDR3 DNA sequence: TGTGCCAGTACCTCCGGGACTAGTCTCGATGAGCAGTTCTTC. Translation: CASTSGTSLDEQFF.